The 25 T cell receptor beta chains below were found in one sample sequenced in a study of T-cell reconstitution after alpha-beta-depleted transplantation in children. Unique molecular identifiers were incorporated when the TCRbeta library was constructed. TCRdb ran MiXCR on the PCR reads and lists one entry per CDR3 protein. The sample contains about 440,000 distinct CDR3 sequences, 43% of which appear only once. The sample was PBMCs, taken before TCRalphabeta/CD19-depleted stem cell transplant. These receptors originate from a girl under 10 years old with aplastic anemia, due to receive a stem cell transplant.

This clonotype appeared a few times. This chain uses TRBV3-1 with TRBJ2-7; the D is unclear. Germline loops: CDR1 LGHDT, CDR2 YNNKEL (reference sequence). V was shortened by 5 bases and J by 4 bases, with 9 bases between the two germline ends. The CDR3 spans 12 residues. In DNA, the CDR3 is TGTGCCAGCAGCGACGTTGATTACGAGCAGTACTTC. It translates to CASSDVDYEQYF.

This clonotype showed up just once. DNA of the CDR3: TGCAGTGCTAGAGGCGCTAGCGGGAGTGCCTACGAGCAGTACTTC. This sequence encodes CSARGASGSAYEQYF. This chain links TRBV20-1 with TRBJ2-7; TRBD2 aligns across 10 bases. This CDR3 contains 15 residues. The junction had 5 bases not matched to a gene; V was cut back by 1 base and J by 2 bases. Germline V lookup: CDR1 DFQATT, CDR2 SNEGSKA (reference sequence).

This clonotype was counted only a few times. Germline and junction disagree at one end, which may indicate a read error. This chain joins TRBV2 and TRBJ2-3; D is undetermined. Germline V gene sequence: CDR1 SNHLY, CDR2 FYNNEI. CDR3 length equals 12 residues. CDR3 sequence (DNA): TGTGCCAGCAGTGAAGCCCAGTTGGCAACACATTTT. The encoded protein is CASSEAQLATHF. The whole variable domain, filled in from reference TRBV2 and TRBJ2-3, reads EPEVTQTPSHQVTQMGQEVILRCVPISNHLYFYWYRQILGQKVEFLVSFYNNEISEKSEIFDDQFSVERPDGSNFTLKIRSTKLEDSAMYFCASSEAQLATHFGPGTRLTVL.

Only a few counts were recorded for this clonotype. The chain joins TRBV2 to TRBJ2-1, with TRBD1 matching 9 bases. Per germline, CDR1 SNHLY and CDR2 FYNNEI. The CDR3 loop spans 16 amino acids. With V trimmed by 4 bases and J by 7 bases, 11 bases remained unmatched. The CDR3 bases are TGTGCCAGCAGTGCGAGAGAAGGGACAGGGTATAATGAGCAGTTCTTC. This translates into CASSAREGTGYNEQFF.

Turning to this clonotype: Likely a read error: the CDR3 ends without its conserved phenylalanine or tryptophan. The genes are TRBV29-1 and TRBJ2-5, with D possibly being TRBD2 (5 bases). This CDR3 has 10 amino acids. Germline V gene data show CDR1 as SQVTM and CDR2 as ANQGSEA. V lost 5 bases, J lost 5 bases, and 6 bases lay in between. The CDR3 bases are TGCAGCGTTTGGGAGGAGACCCAGTACTTA. Translation: CSVWEETQYL.

The chain combines TRBV4-2 with TRBJ2-1, with a tentative D call TRBD1 (6 bases). The CDR3 loop spans 14 amino acids. V lost 4 bases and J 4 bases, leaving 11 bases between the germline ends. Germline CDR1 is LGHNA and CDR2 is YNFKEQ. The CDR3 sequence: CASSRRDNYNEQFF. CDR3 in DNA: TGTGCCAGCAGCCGCCGGGACAATTACAATGAGCAGTTCTTC.

This clonotype came up a few times. This chain joins TRBV15 and TRBJ2-1, with D unresolved. Trimming took 1 base from V and 9 from J, leaving 13 bases between them. The CDR3 is made up of 14 amino acids. The germline V gene encodes CDR1 LNHNV and CDR2 YYDKDF (reference sequence). The CDR3 nucleotides are TGTGCCACCAGCAGAGGGCCATCTCCGTCTGAGCAGTTCTTC. The encoded protein is CATSRGPSPSEQFF.

This chain joins TRBV15 and TRBJ2-5; TRBD2 matches at 7 bases. CDR3 size: 14 residues. Germline lookup yields CDR1 LNHNV and CDR2 YYDKDF (reference sequence). The J segment lost 5 bases and the V segment lost 1 base, leaving 4 bases of the junction unmatched. The CDR3 region is CATSRGAGEETQYF. In DNA form, the CDR3 reads TGTGCCACCAGCAGAGGGGCGGGAGAGGAGACCCAGTACTTC.

The V gene is TRBV20-1, the J gene TRBJ2-3, with no clear D. V shed 4 bases and J shed 0 bases, with 5 bases lying between them. Germline V lookup: CDR1 DFQATT, CDR2 SNEGSKA (reference sequence). The CDR3 consists of 12 residues. CDR3: CSAMSSTDTQYF. The DNA for the CDR3 is TGCAGTGCTATGTCTAGCACAGATACGCAGTATTTT.

This clonotype was counted between two and nine times. This chain joins TRBV28 and TRBJ1-3, with D possibly TRBD1 on 6 matching bases. This CDR3 comprises 15 residues. Trimming took 5 bases from V and 5 from J, leaving 16 bases between them. Germline CDR1 and CDR2: MDHEN and SYDVKM. CDR3 sequence (DNA): TGTGCCAGCAGTGTTCAAACCGGGGGGCGAAACACCATATATTTT. Translated, it gives CASSVQTGGRNTIYF.

This clonotype has ten or more counts. This chain uses TRBV11-2 with TRBJ2-7, with 11 bases lining up with TRBD2. The CDR3 covers 18 residues. Looked up from germline, CDR1 is SGHAT and CDR2 is FQNNGV. Trimming removed 5 bases from V and 2 bases from J; junction bases left unmatched: 14. The DNA for the CDR3 is TGTGCCAGCAGCCGCCCCAAATTACTAGCGGGGGATACCTACGAGCAGTACTTC. This sequence encodes CASSRPKLLAGDTYEQYF.

The sample holds many counts of this clonotype. Its ends do not fully match the called genes, so a read error is possible. This chain joins TRBV6-5 and TRBJ2-3; possible D gene TRBD1, 6 bases. The CDR3 has 14 residues. Germline loops: CDR1 MNHEY, CDR2 SVGAGI. CDR3 region: CASSYTGSTDTQYF. The DNA for the CDR3 is TGCGCCAGCAGCTACACAGGGAGCACAGATACGCAGTATTTT.

In this sample, this clonotype turned up many times. This rearrangement joins TRBV15 to TRBJ2-7, with D tentatively TRBD2 (5 bases). The germline V and J ends were trimmed by 0 bases and 0 bases, with 12 bases remaining between them. The germline CDR1 and CDR2 sequences are LNHNV and YYDKDF (reference sequence). The CDR3 is 16 amino acids. CDR3 sequence: CATSRDTLAYSYEQYF. CDR3 in DNA: TGTGCCACCAGCAGAGATACATTAGCGTACTCCTACGAGCAGTACTTC.

This clonotype was seen a few times. The chain links TRBV20-1 to TRBJ2-1; 8 nucleotides match TRBD2. V shed 8 bases and J 0 bases; nucleotides not matched to a gene: 3. Germline loops: CDR1 DFQATT, CDR2 SNEGSKA (reference sequence). This CDR3 comprises 13 residues. The CDR3 sequence is CSRAGVSYNEQFF. The CDR3 DNA follows: TGCAGTCGAGCGGGGGTCTCCTACAATGAGCAGTTCTTC.

This clonotype was counted ten times or more. V is TRBV20-1 and J is TRBJ2-3; D gene ambiguous. In germline, CDR1 is DFQATT, CDR2 SNEGSKA (reference sequence). Trimming removed 1 base from V and 0 bases from J, with 8 bases in between. There are 14 residues in the CDR3. The chain's CDR3 is CSARGFSSTDTQYF. The CDR3 nucleotides read TGCAGTGCTAGAGGGTTTTCTAGCACAGATACGCAGTATTTT.

This clonotype was detected a few times. This chain links TRBV28 with TRBJ2-1; D is perhaps TRBD2 (5 bases). The CDR3 covers 13 residues. The ends were cut back, 2 bases at V and 8 bases at J, with 10 bases in the middle. Germline values: CDR1 MDHEN, CDR2 SYDVKM. CDR3 nucleotide sequence: TGTGCCAGCAGTTTAGCACTAGTGGATGAGCAGTTCTTC. It translates to CASSLALVDEQFF. The full variable domain, rest sourced from reference TRBV28 and TRBJ2-1, is DVKVTQSSRYLVKRTGEKVFLECVQDMDHENMFWYRQDPGLGLRLIYFSYDVKMKEKGDIPEGYSVSREKKERFSLILESASTNQTSMYLCASSLALVDEQFFGPGTRLTVL.

The V call is TRBV28, the J call TRBJ1-1; D is undetermined. The CDR3 length is 14 residues. Per germline, CDR1 MDHEN and CDR2 SYDVKM. Trimming took 3 bases from V and 1 from J, leaving 9 bases between them. Written as DNA, the CDR3 is TGTGCCAGCAGTTTTCGGGTCAGGAACACTGAAGCTTTCTTT. Translating it yields CASSFRVRNTEAFF.

The V call is TRBV20-1, the J call TRBJ2-3; TRBD2 agrees at 7 bases. The CDR3 has 17 amino acids. The junction had 14 bases not matched to a gene; V was cut back by 0 bases and J by 5 bases. CDR1 and CDR2 (germline): DFQATT, SNEGSKA (reference sequence). The CDR3 here is CSARETGGEGSGDTQYF. The CDR3, as DNA: TGCAGTGCTAGAGAGACGGGAGGTGAGGGGTCGGGAGATACGCAGTATTTT.

The sample holds many counts of this clonotype. The chain has TRBV27 and TRBJ2-1; TRBD1 matches at 7 bases. From germline, CDR1 is MNHEY and CDR2 SMNVEV (reference sequence). CDR3 size: 15 residues. Unmatched junction bases numbered 11, after V lost 2 bases and J lost 10 bases. The CDR3 DNA reads as TGTGCCAGCAGTTTAACGGGACAGTCTACAATAGAGCAGTTCTTC. Protein: CASSLTGQSTIEQFF.

The rearrangement links TRBV10-3 to TRBJ2-1; 13 nucleotides align to TRBD2. The length of the CDR3 is 17 residues. After removal of 0 bases from V and 3 bases from J, the junction contained 2 bases not matched to a gene. CDR1 is ENHRY and CDR2 is SYGVKD in the germline V gene. CDR3 DNA sequence: TGTGCCATCAGTGAGTCGACTAGCGGGGGGAACTACAATGAGCAGTTCTTC. Translating gives CAISESTSGGNYNEQFF.

This clonotype was observed a handful of times. This sequence joins TRBV29-1 and TRBJ2-1; D uncertain. This CDR3 region has 15 residues. CDR1 SQVTM and CDR2 ANQGSEA come from the germline V gene. The V and J ends lost 6 bases and 0 bases respectively, with 15 bases between them. CDR3 DNA: TGCAGCGTCGCCGGCGACTTGAGCTCCTACAATGAGCAGTTCTTC. It is translated as CSVAGDLSSYNEQFF.

This clonotype has only one observation. The chain combines TRBV15 with TRBJ2-2; D unresolved. Germline lookup yields CDR1 LNHNV and CDR2 YYDKDF (reference sequence). V was clipped by 6 bases and J by 5 bases, with 10 bases between them. This CDR3 contains 13 residues. CDR3 sequence (DNA): TGTGCCACCAGTAACCGGACGACCGGGGAGCTGTTTTTT. Its protein product is CATSNRTTGELFF.

The rearrangement joins TRBV20-1 to TRBJ2-3; no definite D call. Trimming shortened V by 0 bases and J by 7 bases, and 11 bases separated the two germline ends. Germline CDR1 DFQATT, CDR2 SNEGSKA (reference sequence). This CDR3 is built from 13 residues. The CDR3 protein is CSARDSSDHTQYF. CDR3 nucleotide sequence: TGCAGTGCTAGAGATAGCAGCGATCATACGCAGTATTTT.

The CDR3 reads CASSQLAGGPVETQYF. In DNA, the CDR3 is TGTGCCAGCAGTCAACTAGCGGGGGGCCCGGTGGAGACCCAGTACTTC. The V call is TRBV6-1, the J call TRBJ2-5, with 12 bases matching TRBD2. The CDR3 is 16 amino acids. After removal of 5 bases from V and 5 bases from J, the junction contained 9 bases not matched to a gene. The V gene's germline CDR1 is MNHNS and CDR2 SASEGT.

The rearrangement joins TRBV18 to TRBJ2-2, with D uncertain. V was shortened by 2 bases and J by 3 bases, with 4 bases between the two germline ends. This CDR3 is built from 13 residues. Germline V gives CDR1 KGHSH, CDR2 LQKENI. CDR3 amino acids: CASSPEYTGELFF. CDR3 nucleotide sequence: TGTGCCAGCTCACCAGAATACACCGGGGAGCTGTTTTTT.